These 21 T cell receptor beta chains were sequenced from one sample in a study of T cells in localized non-small cell lung cancer (dated by TCRdb to 2020 to 2021). The receptor library was made with the immunoSEQ multiplex PCR assay. TCRdb retrieved this table from immuneACCESS and kept in-frame rearrangements only. Not all clones are present; in checked studies, unresolved V genes account for under half, and no reason is known for the remainder. The sample contains around 34,000 clones, approximately 93% of them found a single time. The ten biggest clones cover roughly 7.9% of the sample. Sequenced here: peripheral blood, sampled before any cancer treatment. Every receptor here comes from a female donor older than 55 with stage I lung adenocarcinoma.

V and J are TRBV2 and TRBJ1-1; D unclear. V was cut by 8 bases and J by 1 base, with 17 bases left in between. This CDR3 is built from 15 residues. From germline, CDR1 is SNHLY and CDR2 FYNNEI. CDR3 amino acids: CASSAILAGNTEAFF. DNA of the CDR3: TGTGCCAGCTCTGCAATTCTGGCGGGGAACACTGAAGCTTTCTTT.

The sample holds one count of this clone. V is TRBV25-1 and J is TRBJ1-1; D is possibly TRBD1 (6 bases). V lost 1 base and J 1 base, leaving 16 bases between the germline ends. Per the germline V gene, CDR1 is MGHDK and CDR2 is SYGVNS. The CDR3 has 17 residues. The CDR3 here is CASSESGIGGGNTEAFF. The CDR3 DNA reads as TGTGCCAGCAGTGAATCTGGAATAGGAGGGGGGAACACTGAAGCTTTCTTT.

The chain joins TRBV10-3 to TRBJ1-1, with D perhaps TRBD1 (5 bases). Germline V gives CDR1 ENHRY, CDR2 SYGVKD. This CDR3 is built from 14 residues. V lost 10 bases and J lost 1, with 16 bases in between. In DNA, the CDR3 is TGTGCCACCGTGCGGGGGGAAGGGAACACTGAAGCTTTCTTT. It specifies CATVRGEGNTEAFF.

The chain links TRBV29-1 to TRBJ2-7; unclear D gene. Trimming removed 2 bases from V and 2 bases from J, with 4 bases in between. Germline CDR1 and CDR2: SQVTM and ANQGSEA. The CDR3 is 11 residues long. The CDR3 is CSVETAYEQYV. The CDR3 DNA sequence: TGCAGCGTTGAAACAGCCTACGAGCAGTACGTC.

V is TRBV6-6 and J is TRBJ2-2; D tentatively fits TRBD1 or TRBD2 (5 bases each). Looked up from germline, CDR1 is MNHNY and CDR2 is SVGAGI (reference sequence). Trimming removed 6 bases from V and 2 bases from J, with 13 bases in between. The CDR3 is made up of 15 amino acids. This CDR3 reads CASRQGTVNTGELFF. The DNA for the CDR3 is TGTGCCAGCAGGCAAGGGACGGTAAACACCGGGGAGCTGTTTTTT.

The V call is TRBV4-3, the J call TRBJ1-2; maybe TRBD1 (6 bases). Germline loops: CDR1 LGHNA, CDR2 YSLEER. This CDR3 contains 14 residues. Deletions cut 0 bases from V and 8 bases from J, with 13 bases between. CDR3 sequence reads: CASSQDHRVGGYTF. The CDR3 coding sequence is TGCGCCAGCAGCCAAGATCACAGGGTAGGAGGCTACACCTTC.

For the CDR3, the DNA is TGTGCCTGGAGTGTACAAACCCCCTCTGGAAACACCATATATTTT. Residues: CAWSVQTPSGNTIYF. The chain is built from TRBV30 and TRBJ1-3; D gene uncertain. CDR1 GTSNPN and CDR2 SVGIG come from the germline V gene (reference sequence). Trimming took off 0 bases at V and 0 bases at J, with 9 bases between the two ends. This CDR3 is 15 amino acids long.

This rearrangement joins TRBV7-9 to TRBJ1-4, with D unresolved. Trimming stripped 1 base from V and 5 bases from J, with 8 bases between. CDR1 is SEHNR and CDR2 is FQNEAQ in the germline V gene (reference sequence). This CDR3 is built from 14 residues. The CDR3 reads CASSLGQLNEKLFF. The CDR3 DNA sequence: TGTGCCAGCAGCTTAGGGCAGCTGAATGAAAAACTGTTTTTT.

The chain uses TRBV5-4 and TRBJ1-5; weak D call: TRBD1 (5 bases). There are 14 residues in the CDR3. CDR1 SGHNT and CDR2 YYREEE come from the germline V gene (reference sequence). V lost 4 bases and J lost 3, with 11 bases in between. CDR3 sequence: CASSLQGTNQPQHF. CDR3 DNA: TGTGCCAGCAGCCTTCAGGGTACCAATCAGCCCCAGCATTTT.

The chain employs TRBV28 and TRBJ2-2; 8 bases align to TRBD2. In germline, CDR1 is MDHEN, CDR2 SYDVKM. Trimming took 3 bases from V and 0 from J; bases not matched to a gene: 3. The CDR3 runs 16 residues. The chain's CDR3 is CASSFGGASNTGELFF. CDR3 coding DNA: TGTGCCAGCAGTTTCGGGGGGGCATCGAACACCGGGGAGCTGTTTTTT.

The V gene is TRBV28, the J gene TRBJ1-2; TRBD1 agrees at 7 bases. The CDR3 sequence is 13 residues long. The trim removed 2 bases at V and 8 bases at J, leaving 5 bases unmatched. Germline V gene data show CDR1 as MDHEN and CDR2 as SYDVKM. The CDR3 here is CASSLNRGRGYTF. The CDR3 DNA is TGTGCCAGCAGTTTAAACAGGGGTCGAGGCTACACCTTC.

The V and J genes are TRBV5-4 and TRBJ1-2; possibly TRBD1 for D (6 bases). Between the trimmed V and J ends, which lost 4 bases and 7 bases, there was a span of 14 bases. CDR1 is SGHNT, CDR2 YYREEE, per germline (reference sequence). The CDR3 length is 13 residues. CDR3 coding DNA: TGTGCCAGCAGCGAAACAGGGATGGGTGGCTACACCTTC. Its protein product is CASSETGMGGYTF.

The chain combines TRBV30 with TRBJ1-1; D unclear. The CDR3 covers 16 residues. The germline V and J ends were trimmed by 3 bases and 5 bases, with 22 bases remaining between them. Germline values: CDR1 GTSNPN, CDR2 SVGIG (reference sequence). The CDR3 nucleotides are TGTGCCTGGAGACAACTGGGGAGCGGCCGGTGGACTGAAGCTTTCTTT. It is translated as CAWRQLGSGRWTEAFF.

V usage is TRBV28 and J usage is TRBJ1-2, with D maybe TRBD1 (5 bases). Trimming shortened V by 5 bases and J by 4 bases, and 8 bases separated the two germline ends. CDR3 length equals 12 residues. CDR1 is MDHEN and CDR2 is SYDVKM in the germline V gene. The CDR3 DNA sequence: TGTGCCAGCAGTCTTGACAGCTATGGCTACACCTTC. Its protein product is CASSLDSYGYTF.

The chain uses TRBV4-3 and TRBJ2-2, with no clear D. The CDR3 sequence is 15 residues long. Per the germline V gene, CDR1 is LGHNA and CDR2 is YSLEER. V gave up 5 bases and J gave up 5 bases, with 15 bases separating them. The CDR3 region has the DNA TGCGCCAGCAGCTTGGAGCGACTTCAAACCGGGGAGCTGTTTTTT. As protein: CASSLERLQTGELFF.

This chain connects TRBV7-2 to TRBJ2-7, with 10 bases that match TRBD2. Germline CDR1 SGHTA, CDR2 FQGNSA. There are 16 residues in the CDR3. The trim removed 5 bases at V and 1 base at J, leaving 8 bases unmatched. CDR3 sequence: CASSPQRGGLSYEQYF. The CDR3 DNA is TGTGCCAGCAGCCCCCAGCGGGGGGGTCTATCCTACGAGCAGTACTTC.

V gene TRBV7-6 combines with J gene TRBJ1-1, with D possibly TRBD1 on 6 matching bases. The V end was cut by 5 bases, the J end by 0 bases, with 22 bases between. Germline CDR1 reads SGHVS; CDR2 reads FNYEAQ. There are 18 residues in the CDR3. The CDR3 sequence is CASSPRTEERHMNTEAFF. The CDR3, as DNA: TGTGCCAGCAGCCCCAGGACAGAAGAGAGGCACATGAACACTGAAGCTTTCTTT.

The chain couples TRBV19 to TRBJ2-2; D remains ambiguous. The germline CDR1 and CDR2 sequences are LNHDA and SQIVND (reference sequence). V was trimmed by 6 bases and J by 6 bases, leaving 11 bases between them. The CDR3 length is 13 residues. The CDR3 DNA is TGTGCCAGTAGCCATTCCCTTGCCGGGGAGCTGTTTTTT. Its protein product is CASSHSLAGELFF.

J is TRBJ2-7 and V is TRBV10-3, with D perhaps assigned TRBD1 or TRBD2 (6 bases each). Trimming shortened V by 0 bases and J by 7 bases, and 13 bases separated the two germline ends. This CDR3 contains 14 residues. From germline, CDR1 is ENHRY and CDR2 SYGVKD. CDR3 loop: CAISESGGRGEQYF. The CDR3 nucleotides read TGTGCCATCAGTGAGTCAGGGGGGCGAGGGGAGCAGTACTTC.

The chain is built from TRBV27 and TRBJ1-1; no reliable D call. This CDR3 contains 14 residues. The germline V and J ends were trimmed by 8 bases and 1 base, with 14 bases remaining between them. Germline CDR1 reads MNHEY; CDR2 reads SMNVEV (reference sequence). The CDR3 nucleotides read TGTGCCAGCGGCTTGAAATCAGGGAACACTGAAGCTTTCTTT. Encoded protein: CASGLKSGNTEAFF.

The V call is TRBV5-6, the J call TRBJ1-2; D might be TRBD1 (6 bases). The CDR3 is 14 amino acids. The germline V and J ends were trimmed by 5 bases and 1 base, with 12 bases remaining between them. The germline V gene has CDR1 SGHDT and CDR2 YYEEEE. The CDR3 DNA sequence: TGTGCCAGCAGTGCGGACAGCAGTAACTATGGCTACACCTTC. This encodes CASSADSSNYGYTF.